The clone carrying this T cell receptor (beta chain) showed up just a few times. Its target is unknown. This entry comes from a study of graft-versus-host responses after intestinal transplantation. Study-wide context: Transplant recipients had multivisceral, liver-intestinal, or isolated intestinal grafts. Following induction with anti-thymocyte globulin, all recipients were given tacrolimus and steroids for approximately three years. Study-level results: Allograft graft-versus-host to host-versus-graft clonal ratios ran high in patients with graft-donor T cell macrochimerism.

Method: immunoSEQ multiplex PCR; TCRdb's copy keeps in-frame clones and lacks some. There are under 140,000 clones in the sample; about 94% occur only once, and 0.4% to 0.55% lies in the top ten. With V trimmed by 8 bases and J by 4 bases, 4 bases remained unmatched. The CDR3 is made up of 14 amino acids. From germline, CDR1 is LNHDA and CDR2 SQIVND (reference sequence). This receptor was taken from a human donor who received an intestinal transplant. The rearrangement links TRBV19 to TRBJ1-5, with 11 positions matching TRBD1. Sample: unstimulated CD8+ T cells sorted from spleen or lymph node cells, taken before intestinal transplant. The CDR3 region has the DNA TGTGCCAGTCGGGACAGGGGGAGAAATCAGCCCCAGCATTTT. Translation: CASRDRGRNQPQHF.